These 7 T cell receptor beta chains were all obtained from the same sample, sequenced in a study of T cell changes during pregnancy in multiple sclerosis. Clones were read by immunoSEQ multiplex PCR, and TCRdb kept only the in-frame ones, dropping some. The sample holds just over 40,000 clones; 75% to 90% are singletons and the top ten take over 5%. Source: peripheral blood, taken in the first trimester of pregnancy. The source of these receptors is a female donor in good health, enrolled as a control in a pregnancy study.

The chain's CDR3 is CASSLRGAGDGYTF. The CDR3 DNA sequence: TGTGCCAGCAGCCTCCGTGGGGCAGGGGATGGCTACACCTTC. The V gene is TRBV9, the J gene TRBJ1-2; D may be TRBD1 (6 bases). The V and J ends lost 4 bases and 6 bases respectively, with 16 bases between them. The length of the CDR3 is 14 residues. The germline V gene has CDR1 SGDLS and CDR2 YYNGEE.

V usage is TRBV7-9 and J usage is TRBJ2-5, with D perhaps TRBD2 (6 bases). Trimming shortened V by 5 bases and J by 12 bases, and 13 bases separated the two germline ends. This CDR3 is built from 11 residues. Per the germline V gene, CDR1 is SEHNR and CDR2 is FQNEAQ (reference sequence). In DNA form, the CDR3 reads TGTGCCAGCAGCCTGGGACTGGGAGAGTACTTC. Translation: CASSLGLGEYF.

This clone was picked up a small number of times. J is TRBJ1-5 and V is TRBV7-3; tentative D call: TRBD1 (5 bases). V was clipped by 3 bases and J by 8 bases, with 17 bases between them. CDR1 and CDR2 from the germline V gene are SGHTA and FQGTGA. The CDR3 length is 15 residues. This CDR3 reads CASSLLGAPGEPQHF. The CDR3 nucleotides read TGTGCCAGCAGCTTGCTAGGGGCCCCGGGGGAGCCCCAGCATTTT.

This chain joins TRBV7-9 and TRBJ2-1, with D possibly matching TRBD1 (6 bases). Trimming shortened V by 1 base and J by 0 bases, and 13 bases separated the two germline ends. This CDR3 region has 17 residues. In germline, CDR1 is SEHNR, CDR2 FQNEAQ (reference sequence). The CDR3 nucleotides read TGTGCCAGCAGCTTAGGGGGGCTGGGGAGCTCCTACAATGAGCAGTTCTTC. Amino acids: CASSLGGLGSSYNEQFF. The complete variable domain, with remaining parts taken from reference TRBV7-9 and TRBJ2-1, reads DTGVSQNPRHKITKRGQNVTFRCDPISEHNRLYWYRQTLGQGPEFLTYFQNEAQLEKSRLLSDRFSAERPKGSFSTLEIQRTEQGDSAMYLCASSLGGLGSSYNEQFFGPGTRLTVL.

V usage is TRBV27 and J usage is TRBJ2-7; tentative D call: TRBD1 (6 bases). V dropped 5 bases and J dropped 1 base, with 9 bases sitting between them. The CDR3 is 13 residues long. Per germline, CDR1 MNHEY and CDR2 SMNVEV (reference sequence). The CDR3 region has the DNA TGTGCCAGCAGTAAGAGGGGGTCCTACGAGCAGTACTTC. This translates into CASSKRGSYEQYF.

J is TRBJ2-7 and V is TRBV4-3; weak D call: TRBD2 (7 bases). The germline gives CDR1 LGHNA, CDR2 YSLEER. V was trimmed by 1 base and J by 5 bases, leaving 15 bases between them. The CDR3 sequence is 15 residues long. The DNA of the CDR3 is TGCGCCAGCAGCCAAGGGGGGGGCGCGCCAAACGAGCAGTACTTC. As protein: CASSQGGGAPNEQYF.

V gene TRBV11-2 combines with J gene TRBJ1-6; perhaps TRBD1 as D (5 bases). Per the germline V gene, CDR1 is SGHAT and CDR2 is FQNNGV. V was shortened by 6 bases and J by 10 bases, with 13 bases between the two germline ends. This CDR3 region has 13 residues. The chain's CDR3 is CASRRIGVSPLHF. As DNA, the CDR3 is TGTGCCAGCAGACGAATAGGGGTCTCACCCCTCCACTTT.